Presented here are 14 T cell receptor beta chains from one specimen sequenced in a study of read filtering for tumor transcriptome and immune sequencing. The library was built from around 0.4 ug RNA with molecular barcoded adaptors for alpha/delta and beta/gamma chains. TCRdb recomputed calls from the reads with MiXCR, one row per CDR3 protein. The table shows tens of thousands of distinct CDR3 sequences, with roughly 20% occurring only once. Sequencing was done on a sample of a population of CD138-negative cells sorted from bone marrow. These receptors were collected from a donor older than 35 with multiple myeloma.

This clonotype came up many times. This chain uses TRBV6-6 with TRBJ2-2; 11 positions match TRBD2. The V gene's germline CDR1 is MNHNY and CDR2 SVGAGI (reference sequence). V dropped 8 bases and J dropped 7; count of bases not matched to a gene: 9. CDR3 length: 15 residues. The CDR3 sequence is CASGTSGSEDGELFF. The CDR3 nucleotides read TGTGCCAGCGGAACTAGCGGGAGTGAGGACGGGGAGCTGTTTTTT.

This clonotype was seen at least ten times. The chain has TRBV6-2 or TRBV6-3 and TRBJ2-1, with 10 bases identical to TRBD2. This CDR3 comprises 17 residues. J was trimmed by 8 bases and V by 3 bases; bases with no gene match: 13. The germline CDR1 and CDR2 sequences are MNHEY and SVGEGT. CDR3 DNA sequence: TGTGCCAGCAGTTATTCCCTAGCGGGAGAATCCGTGGATGAGCAGTTCTTC. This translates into CASSYSLAGESVDEQFF.

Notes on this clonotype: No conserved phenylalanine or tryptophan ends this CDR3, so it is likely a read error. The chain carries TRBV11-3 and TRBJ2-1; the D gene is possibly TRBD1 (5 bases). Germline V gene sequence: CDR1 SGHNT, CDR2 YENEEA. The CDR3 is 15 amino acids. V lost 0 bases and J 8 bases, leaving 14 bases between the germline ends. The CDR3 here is CASSLDGARVYEQFL. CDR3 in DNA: TGTGCCAGCAGCTTAGATGGGGCCAGGGTGTATGAGCAGTTCCTC.

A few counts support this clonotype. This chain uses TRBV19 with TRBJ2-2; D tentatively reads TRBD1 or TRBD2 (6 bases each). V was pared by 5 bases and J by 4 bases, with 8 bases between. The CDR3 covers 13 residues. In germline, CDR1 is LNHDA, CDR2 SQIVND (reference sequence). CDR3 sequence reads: CASSRGRTGELFF. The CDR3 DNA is TGTGCCAGTAGTCGGGGGCGCACCGGGGAGCTGTTTTTT.

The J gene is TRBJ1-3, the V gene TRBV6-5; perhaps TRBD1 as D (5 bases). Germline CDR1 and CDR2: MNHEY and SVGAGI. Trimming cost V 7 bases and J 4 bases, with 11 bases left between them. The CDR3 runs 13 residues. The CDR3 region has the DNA TGTGCCAGCAACGCAGGGAGCGGAAACACCATATATTTT. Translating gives CASNAGSGNTIYF.

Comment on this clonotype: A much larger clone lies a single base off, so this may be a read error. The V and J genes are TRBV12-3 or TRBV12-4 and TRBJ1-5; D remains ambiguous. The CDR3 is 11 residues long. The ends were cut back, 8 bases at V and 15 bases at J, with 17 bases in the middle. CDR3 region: CASGRLRAPHF. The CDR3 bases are TGTGCCAGCGGACGATTACGGGCCCCGCATTTT.

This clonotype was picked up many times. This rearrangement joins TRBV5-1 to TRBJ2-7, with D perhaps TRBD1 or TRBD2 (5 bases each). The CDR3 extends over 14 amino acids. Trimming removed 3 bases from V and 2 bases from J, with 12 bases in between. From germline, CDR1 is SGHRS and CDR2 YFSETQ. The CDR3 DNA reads TGCGCCAGCAGCTCCCGGGACGGGACCTACGAGCAGTACTTC. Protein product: CASSSRDGTYEQYF. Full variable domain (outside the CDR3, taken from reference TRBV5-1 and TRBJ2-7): KAGVTQTPRYLIKTRGQQVTLSCSPISGHRSVSWYQQTPGQGLQFLFEYFSETQRNKGNFPGRFSGRQFSNSRSEMNVSTLELGDSALYLCASSSRDGTYEQYFGPGTRLTVT.

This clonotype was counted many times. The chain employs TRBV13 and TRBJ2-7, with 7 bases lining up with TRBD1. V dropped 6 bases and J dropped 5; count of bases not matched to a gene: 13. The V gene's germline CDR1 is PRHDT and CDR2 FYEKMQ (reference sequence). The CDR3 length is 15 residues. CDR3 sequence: CASRDRQGSTHEQYF. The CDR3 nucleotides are TGTGCCAGCAGAGACCGACAGGGTTCCACCCACGAGCAGTACTTC.

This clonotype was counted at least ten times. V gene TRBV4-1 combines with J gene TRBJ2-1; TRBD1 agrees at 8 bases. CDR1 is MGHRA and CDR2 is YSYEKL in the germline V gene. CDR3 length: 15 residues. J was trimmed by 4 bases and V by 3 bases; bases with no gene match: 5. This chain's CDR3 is CASSHRDRLYNEQFF. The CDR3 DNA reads TGCGCCAGCAGCCACCGGGACAGGCTTTACAATGAGCAGTTCTTC.

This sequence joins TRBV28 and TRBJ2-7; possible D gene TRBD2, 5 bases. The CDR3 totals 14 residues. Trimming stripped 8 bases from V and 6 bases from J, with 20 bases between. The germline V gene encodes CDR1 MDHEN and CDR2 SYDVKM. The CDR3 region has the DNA TGTGCCAGCGGGGAGTTGACACGAGCTAGCGAGCAGTACTTC. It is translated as CASGELTRASEQYF.

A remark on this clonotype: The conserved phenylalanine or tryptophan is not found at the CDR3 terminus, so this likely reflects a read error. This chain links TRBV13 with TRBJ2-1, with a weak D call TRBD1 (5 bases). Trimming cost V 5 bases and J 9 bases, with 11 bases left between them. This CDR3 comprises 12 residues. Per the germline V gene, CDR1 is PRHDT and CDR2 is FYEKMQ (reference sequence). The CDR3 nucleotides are TGTGCCAGCAGCACAGATGGGGCTGAGCAGTTCCTC. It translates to CASSTDGAEQFL.

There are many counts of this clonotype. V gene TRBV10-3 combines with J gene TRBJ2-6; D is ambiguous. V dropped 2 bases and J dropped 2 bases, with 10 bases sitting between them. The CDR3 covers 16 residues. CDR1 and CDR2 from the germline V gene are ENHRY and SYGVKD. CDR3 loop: CAISEKKFTGANVLTF. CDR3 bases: TGTGCCATCAGTGAGAAGAAGTTCACTGGGGCCAACGTCCTGACTTTC.

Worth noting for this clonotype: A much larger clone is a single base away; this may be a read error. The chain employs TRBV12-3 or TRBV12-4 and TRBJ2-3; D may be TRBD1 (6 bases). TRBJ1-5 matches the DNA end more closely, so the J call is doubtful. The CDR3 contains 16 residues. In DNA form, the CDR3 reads TGTGCCAGCAGCCAAGGACTAGCGGGGGGGCCAGATACGCAGCATTTT. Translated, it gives CASSQGLAGGPDTQHF.

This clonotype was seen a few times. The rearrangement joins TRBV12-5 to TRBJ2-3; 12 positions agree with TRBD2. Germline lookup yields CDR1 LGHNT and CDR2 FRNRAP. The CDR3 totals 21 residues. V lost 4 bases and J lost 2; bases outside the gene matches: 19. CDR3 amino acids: CASGWALSTLAGGLDTDTQYF. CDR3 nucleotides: TGTGCTAGTGGTTGGGCACTCTCAACCCTAGCGGGGGGGCTCGACACAGATACGCAGTATTTT. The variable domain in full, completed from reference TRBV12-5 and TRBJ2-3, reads DARVTQTPRHKVTEMGQEVTMRCQPILGHNTVFWYRQTMMQGLELLAYFRNRAPLDDSGMPKDRFSAEMPDATLATLKIQPSEPRDSAVYFCASGWALSTLAGGLDTDTQYFGPGTRLTVL.